This T cell receptor (beta chain) originates from a study of CD8+ T cells in alopecia areata. It was cDNA, reverse transcribed from extracted RNA, that served as the sequencing template. Measured with immunoSEQ multiplex PCR; TCRdb has only the in-frame clones, and not every one. The sample lists approximately 89,000 clones; just over 50% were seen once. The sample holds a few counts of this clone. Germline V CDR1 and CDR2: SQVTM, ANQGSEA. The CDR3 covers 15 residues. The ends lost 7 bases at V and 8 bases at J; junction bases unmatched: 19. The authors sorted CD4+ and CD8+ T cells from PBMCs. The sequencing sample was made of NKG2D-high CD8+ T cells sorted from blood. The chain recombines TRBV29-1 with TRBJ1-2; 7 positions match TRBD1. The TCR was taken from a human donor with alopecia areata. In DNA form, the CDR3 reads TGCAGCGCGGAAGGCCATGGACAGGACGGGAGCGGCTACACCTTC. Protein: CSAEGHGQDGSGYTF.